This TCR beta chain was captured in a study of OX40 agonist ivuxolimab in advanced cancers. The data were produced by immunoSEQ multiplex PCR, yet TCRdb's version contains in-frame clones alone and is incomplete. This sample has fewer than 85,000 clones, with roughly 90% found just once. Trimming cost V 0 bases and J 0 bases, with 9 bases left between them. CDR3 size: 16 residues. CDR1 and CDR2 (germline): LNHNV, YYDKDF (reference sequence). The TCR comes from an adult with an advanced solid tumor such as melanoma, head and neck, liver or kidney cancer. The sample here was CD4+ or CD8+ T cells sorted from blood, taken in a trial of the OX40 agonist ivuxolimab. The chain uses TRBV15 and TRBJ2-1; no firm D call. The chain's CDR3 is CATSRDHGGSYNEQFF. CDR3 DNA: TGTGCCACCAGCAGAGATCACGGCGGCTCCTACAATGAGCAGTTCTTC.